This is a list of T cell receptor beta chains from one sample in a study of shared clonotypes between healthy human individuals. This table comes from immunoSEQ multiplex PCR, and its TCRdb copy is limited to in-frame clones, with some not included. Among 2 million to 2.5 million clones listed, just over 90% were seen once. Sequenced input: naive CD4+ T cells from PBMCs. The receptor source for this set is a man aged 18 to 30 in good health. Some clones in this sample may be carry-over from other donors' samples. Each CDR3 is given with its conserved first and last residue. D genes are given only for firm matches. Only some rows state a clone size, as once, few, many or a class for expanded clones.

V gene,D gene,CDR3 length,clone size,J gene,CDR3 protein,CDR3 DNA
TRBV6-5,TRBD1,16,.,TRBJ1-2,CASSYSSWTGVYGYTF,TGTGCCAGCAGTTACTCGTCTTGGACAGGGGTCTATGGCTACACCTTC
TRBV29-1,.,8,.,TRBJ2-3,CSVDTQYF,TGCAGCGTAGATACGCAGTATTTT
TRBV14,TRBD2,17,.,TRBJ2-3,CASSQDRFLAGVDTQYF,TGTGCCAGCAGCCAAGATCGTTTTCTAGCGGGAGTAGATACGCAGTATTTT
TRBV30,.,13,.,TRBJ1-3,CAWIQGAGNTIYF,TGTGCCTGGATTCAGGGAGCAGGAAACACCATATATTTT
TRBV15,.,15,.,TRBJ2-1,CATSRAGVWDNEQFF,TGTGCCACCAGCAGAGCGGGAGTATGGGACAATGAGCAGTTCTTC
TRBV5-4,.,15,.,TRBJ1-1,CASSPSFEGGTEAFF,TGTGCCAGCAGCCCCAGCTTCGAAGGGGGCACTGAAGCTTTCTTT
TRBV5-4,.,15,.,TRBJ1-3,CASSPGGLLGNTIYF,TGTGCCAGCAGCCCCGGGGGTCTATTGGGAAACACCATATATTTT
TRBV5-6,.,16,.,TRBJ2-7,CASSLGNSAYSYEQYF,TGTGCCAGCAGCTTAGGGAACAGCGCATACTCCTACGAGCAGTACTTC
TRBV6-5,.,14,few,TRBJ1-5,CASSYREINQPQHF,TGTGCCAGCAGTTACAGGGAGATCAATCAGCCCCAGCATTTT
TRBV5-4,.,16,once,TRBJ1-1,CASSQSGGDLNTEAFF,TGTGCCAGCAGCCAATCCGGGGGGGACCTGAACACTGAAGCTTTCTTT
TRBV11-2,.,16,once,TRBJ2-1,CASSLGGSGPYNEQFF,TGTGCCAGCAGCTTAGGTGGTAGCGGACCTTACAATGAGCAGTTCTTC
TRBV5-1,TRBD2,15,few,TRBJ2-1,CASSLGLAVYNEQFF,TGCGCCAGCAGCTTGGGACTAGCGGTCTACAATGAGCAGTTCTTC
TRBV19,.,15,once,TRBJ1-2,CASSIQVIGTDGYTF,TGTGCCAGTAGTATTCAGGTCATTGGGACGGATGGCTACACCTTC
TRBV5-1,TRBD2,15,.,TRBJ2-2,CASSLVPSGTGELFF,TGCGCCAGCAGCTTGGTCCCTAGCGGGACCGGGGAGCTGTTTTTT
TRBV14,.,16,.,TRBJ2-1,CASSPKTAGVYNEQFF,TGTGCCAGCAGCCCTAAAACAGCTGGGGTCTACAATGAGCAGTTCTTC
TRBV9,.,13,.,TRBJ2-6,CASKNSGANVLTF,TGTGCCAGCAAGAACTCTGGGGCCAACGTCCTGACTTTC
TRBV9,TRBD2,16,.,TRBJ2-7,CASSVSGTSGDYEQYF,TGTGCCAGCAGCGTAAGTGGGACTAGCGGCGACTACGAGCAGTACTTC
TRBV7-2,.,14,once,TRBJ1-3,CASSLDLGGNTIYF,TGTGCCAGCAGCTTAGACCTGGGTGGAAACACCATATATTTT
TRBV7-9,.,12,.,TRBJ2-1,CASSPPLGRGFF,TGTGCCAGCAGCCCCCCGTTAGGGAGAGGATTCTTC
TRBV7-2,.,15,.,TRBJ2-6,CASSLRRSGANVLTF,TGTGCCAGCAGCTTAAGGCGGAGTGGGGCCAACGTCCTGACTTTC
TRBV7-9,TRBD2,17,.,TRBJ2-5,CASSLGRTSGKQETQYF,TGTGCCAGCAGCTTAGGGAGGACTAGCGGAAAACAAGAGACCCAGTACTTC
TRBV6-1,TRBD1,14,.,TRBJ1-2,CASRAQQGNYGYTF,TGTGCCAGCAGGGCCCAACAGGGGAACTATGGCTACACCTTC
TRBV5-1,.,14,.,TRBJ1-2,CASSLEGRGRGYTF,TGCGCCAGCAGCTTGGAAGGTAGGGGACGTGGCTACACCTTC
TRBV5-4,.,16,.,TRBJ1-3,CASSLGREGPGNTIYF,TGTGCCAGCAGCTTGGGACGAGAGGGCCCAGGAAACACCATATATTTT
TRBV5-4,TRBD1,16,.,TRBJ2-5,CASSAGQGLRQETQYF,TGTGCCAGCAGCGCCGGACAGGGTCTTAGACAAGAGACCCAGTACTTC
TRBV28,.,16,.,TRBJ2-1,CASSPPAAFSYNEQFF,TGTGCCAGCAGTCCCCCAGCAGCCTTCTCCTACAATGAGCAGTTCTTC
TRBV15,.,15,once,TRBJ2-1,CATSRERGVFNEQFF,TGTGCCACCAGCAGAGAAAGAGGCGTTTTCAATGAGCAGTTCTTC
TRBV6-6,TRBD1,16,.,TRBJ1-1,CASSSPGQGRATEAFF,TGTGCCAGCAGCTCGCCGGGACAGGGGAGGGCCACTGAAGCTTTCTTT
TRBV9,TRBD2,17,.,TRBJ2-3,CASSFGTSGASTDTQYF,TGTGCCAGCAGCTTTGGGACTAGCGGGGCCAGCACAGATACGCAGTATTTT
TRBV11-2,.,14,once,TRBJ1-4,CASSFIATNEKLFF,TGTGCCAGCAGCTTTATTGCAACTAATGAAAAACTGTTTTTT
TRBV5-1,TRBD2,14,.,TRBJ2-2,CASSWTSGTRELFF,TGCGCCAGCAGTTGGACTAGCGGGACCAGGGAGCTGTTTTTT